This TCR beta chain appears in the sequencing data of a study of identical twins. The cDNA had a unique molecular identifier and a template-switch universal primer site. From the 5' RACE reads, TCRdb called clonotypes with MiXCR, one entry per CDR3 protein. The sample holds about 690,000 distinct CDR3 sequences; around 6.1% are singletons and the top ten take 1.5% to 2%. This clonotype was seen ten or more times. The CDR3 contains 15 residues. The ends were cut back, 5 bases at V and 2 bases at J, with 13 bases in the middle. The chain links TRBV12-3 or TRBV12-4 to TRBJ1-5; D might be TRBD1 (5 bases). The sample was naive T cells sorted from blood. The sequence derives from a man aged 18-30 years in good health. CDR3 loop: CASSVGGRGNQPQHF. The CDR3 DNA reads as TGTGCCAGCAGTGTTGGGGGGAGAGGCAATCAGCCCCAGCATTTT.